Described below is a single T cell receptor beta chain sequence and its context. Under the authors' procedure: Reference gene primer amplification in the assay estimated nucleated cell counts. The assay was immunoSEQ multiplex PCR, and TCRdb's table has in-frame clones only and misses some. Clone size and the V and J calls come from that table; the DNA yielded D and trimming. This table has 150,000 or so clones, approximately 83% appearing once. CDR1 SGHDT and CDR2 YYEEEE come from the germline V gene. V was pared by 0 bases and J by 2 bases, with 7 bases between. The CDR3 has 14 residues. The data derive from a study of blood T cell repertoires in COVID-19. Study-wide context: Samples representing acute and convalescent COVID-19 were sourced from the United States, Italy and Spain. T cells, B-cell-depleted T cells, or PBMCs supplied cDNA or gDNA.

The specimen sequenced was peripheral blood. The source is a woman in her sixties with COVID-19, enrolled during active disease. The chain has TRBV5-6 and TRBJ2-3, with D unclear. CDR3 loop: CASSLGDITDTQYF. The CDR3, as DNA: TGTGCCAGCAGCTTGGGTGACATCACAGATACGCAGTATTTT.